These T cell receptor beta chains were read from a single sample in a study of T cell repertoires in cytomegalovirus infection. No antigen is known for these receptors. TCRdb used MiXCR to reprocess the reads, holding one entry per CDR3 protein. The sample carries 450,000 to 600,000 distinct CDR3 sequences, roughly a third recorded once. The source material was cultured PBMCs, sampled from culture after CMV antigen stimulation. All receptors come from a human donor in good health (CMV status not recorded). Some clones in this sample may be carry-over from other donors' samples. Each CDR3 is given with its conserved first and last residue. Each record gives: V gene, D gene, J gene, clone size, CDR3 DNA, CDR3 protein. D genes are given only for firm matches. Not all rows give a size; the values are once, few, many and, for expanded clones, a class.

TRBV20-1	-	TRBJ2-1	-	TGCAGTGCTAGATCCCGGCCAGGGAAGACCTACAATGAGCAGTTCTTC	CSARSRPGKTYNEQFF
TRBV19	-	TRBJ2-5	-	TGTGCCAGTAGCCGCACTAGGTTCCAAGAGACCCAGTACTTC	CASSRTRFQETQYF
TRBV12-3/TRBV12-4	-	TRBJ2-2	few	TGTGCCAGCAGTTTATACCCCTCGGGCGGGTCATACACCGGGGAGCTGTTTTTT	CASSLYPSGGSYTGELFF
TRBV20-1	TRBD1	TRBJ1-1	-	TGCAGTGCTAGACCTCATACAGGGGGCGTTACTGAAGCTTTCTTT	CSARPHTGGVTEAFF
TRBV7-3	TRBD2	TRBJ2-7	-	TGTGCCGGGGGGATGGCCAGGGGGGCTAGCGGGAGCTACGAGCAGTACTTC	CAGGMARGASGSYEQYF
TRBV20-1	TRBD1	TRBJ1-5	-	TGCAGTGCTCATGGACAGGGTGGGCGCCAGCCCCAGCATTTT	CSAHGQGGRQPQHF
TRBV7-2	TRBD1	TRBJ1-4	-	TGTGCCAGTAACCGGGACAGGGGTGAAAAACTGTTTTTT	CASNRDRGEKLFF
TRBV4-3	-	TRBJ2-1	few	TGCGCCAGCAGCCGATCCTTAGGAGCGGCCACCTACAATGAGCAGTTCTTC	CASSRSLGAATYNEQFF
TRBV6-1	TRBD2	TRBJ2-5	many	TGTGCCAGCAGTTGGGGGCGGGAGGGCCGGGAGACCCAGTACTTC	CASSWGREGRETQYF
TRBV7-9	-	TRBJ1-2	few	TGTGCCAGCAGCTTAGAGGGGAACTATGGCTACACCTTC	CASSLEGNYGYTF
TRBV6-6	TRBD1	TRBJ1-1	-	TGTGCCAGCACCAGGGGGCAACACACTGAAGCTTTCTTT	CASTRGQHTEAFF
TRBV19	-	TRBJ1-3	few	TGTGCCAGTAGTCTTGGGACCTCAAGCTCTGGAAACACCATATATTTT	CASSLGTSSSGNTIYF
TRBV5-1	TRBD1	TRBJ2-1	-	TGCGCCAGCAGCTCCTGGACAGGGCGGAATGAGCAGTTCTTC	CASSSWTGRNEQFF
TRBV12-3/TRBV12-4	-	TRBJ1-5	-	TGTGCCAGCAGGTTGGACAGAGACCTAAATCAGCCCCAGCATTTT	CASRLDRDLNQPQHF
TRBV7-8	TRBD1	TRBJ2-7	-	TGTGCCAGCAGCTCAGCCACAGGGGGCCCCTACGAGCAGTACTTC	CASSSATGGPYEQYF
TRBV27	-	TRBJ2-1	few	TGTGCCAGCCAGGACGCTGGCGGTCAGTCTGTCGATGAGCAGTTCTTC	CASQDAGGQSVDEQFF
TRBV5-4	TRBD2	TRBJ2-1	-	TGTGCCAGCAGCTTGATGCGGGAGTATAGGAGCAATGAGCAGTTCTTC	CASSLMREYRSNEQFF
TRBV7-2	TRBD2	TRBJ2-5	many	TGTGCCAGCAGCTGGACTAGCGGGAGGTGGGGGGAGACCCAGTACTTC	CASSWTSGRWGETQYF
TRBV7-9	-	TRBJ2-6	many	TGTGCCAGCAGCTCCAGGGTCTCTGGGGCCAACGTCCTGACTTTC	CASSSRVSGANVLTF
TRBV10-3	-	TRBJ1-1	-	TGTGCCATCAGTGATCAAGGAACTGAAGCTTTCTTT	CAISDQGTEAFF
TRBV12-3/TRBV12-4	TRBD2	TRBJ2-3	-	TGTGCCAGCAGTCCCAGGGTAGCGGGAGCTCGACCTCGGGGAGATACGCAGTATTTT	CASSPRVAGARPRGDTQYF
TRBV2	-	TRBJ2-1	few	TGTGCCAGCAGTGAGCGATTGCATGAGCAGTTCTTC	CASSERLHEQFF
TRBV5-1	TRBD2	TRBJ2-2	many	TGTGCCAGCGGACTAGCGGCGAACACCGGGGAGCTGTTTTTT	CASGLAANTGELFF
TRBV4-3	-	TRBJ2-2	-	TGCGCCAGCAGCCCCTCCATCAGGGAGGCCAACACCGGGGAGCTGTTTTTT	CASSPSIREANTGELFF
TRBV7-2	TRBD1	TRBJ2-7	many	TGTGCCAGCAGCTCCCGGGACAGGGCCTACGAGCAGTACTTC	CASSSRDRAYEQYF
TRBV19	-	TRBJ1-2	-	TGTGCCAGTAGTATCGTGGACGTCGGAGGGAGAGGCTACACCTTC	CASSIVDVGGRGYTF
TRBV12-3/TRBV12-4	TRBD1	TRBJ1-5	many	TGTGCCAGCAGCATTACAGGGGGGCCCAATCAGCCCCAGCATTTT	CASSITGGPNQPQHF
TRBV15	TRBD2	TRBJ2-1	-	TGTGCCACCAGCTCTCCCGGGACTAGCGGGAGGGCAGGTGAGCAGTTCTTC	CATSSPGTSGRAGEQFF
TRBV4-1	-	TRBJ2-1	few	TGCGCCAGCAGCCAGGGGCCGGGGACACCCAATGAGCAGTTCTTC	CASSQGPGTPNEQFF
TRBV28	-	TRBJ1-6	once	TGTGCCAGCAGTACCCCAATACCATCACCCCTCCACTTT	CASSTPIPSPLHF
TRBV7-8	TRBD2	TRBJ2-7	few	TGTGCCAGCAGCCCCGAAGGACTAGCGGGTCCCATCGAGCAGTACTTC	CASSPEGLAGPIEQYF